This TCR beta chain is drawn from a study of blood T cells in healthy people across ages. Concerning this clonotype: Its antigen is not identified.

Study-level findings and limits: PBMC samples, being unsorted, prevented any conclusive comparison of naive and antigen-experienced cells.

Through a sample-barcoded 5' primer and a J-beta primer mix, a second PCR was run for roughly 6 to 12 cycles. Each CDR3 protein is one row after TCRdb ran MiXCR on the 5' RACE reads. The sample contains roughly 800,000 distinct CDR3 sequences, around 25% of which appear only once. The same specimen was also included in a second study, on T cells of mothers and their children.

Sequencing was done on a sample of blood. This receptor was obtained from a boy younger than 18 in good health.

The CDR3, as DNA: TGTGCCAGCAGTTACTCGGTGAAGAACACCGGGGAGCTGTTTTTT. Its translation is CASSYSVKNTGELFF. V usage is TRBV6-6 and J usage is TRBJ2-2; D unresolved. The V end lost 0 bases, the J end lost 1 base, and 6 bases lay between the germline ends. The CDR3 spans 15 residues. Germline V gene lookup returns CDR1 MNHNY and CDR2 SVGAGI (reference sequence).